Listed below are T cell receptor beta chains from one sample, sequenced in a study of cytomegalovirus exposure and HLA in healthy donors. Profiled with immunoSEQ multiplex PCR; TCRdb holds only in-frame clones, not every one. The sample has approximately 110,000 clones, nearly 15% seen once; the top ten hold around 0.86%. The material sequenced was PBMCs. The receptors derive from a female donor in good health and CMV-seronegative. The CDR3 runs from the conserved cysteine through the conserved F or W. Each record gives: V gene, J gene, clone size, D gene, CDR3 DNA, CDR3 protein. A D gene is named only where the DNA matches it firmly. A row's size may be missing; if present it is once, few, many or a size class.

TRBV6-1,TRBJ1-2,few,-,TGTGCCAGCAGTGAATCCGGGGGTTTCGGCTACACCTTC,CASSESGGFGYTF
TRBV27,TRBJ1-2,few,TRBD1,TGTGCCAGCAGTTCCCAATGGACAGGCCGAGGAGGCTACACCTTC,CASSSQWTGRGGYTF
TRBV30,TRBJ1-3,-,-,TGTGCCTGGAGTGGAAGTGGGAGCCCGGGTATAAACACCATATATTTT,CAWSGSGSPGINTIYF
TRBV11-2,TRBJ2-1,few,-,TGTGCCAGCAGCTACGGTGGTGAGCAGTTCTTC,CASSYGGEQFF
TRBV6-5,TRBJ2-7,-,TRBD1,TGTGCCAGCAGATCGGACAGGGATATTCACGAGCAGTACTTC,CASRSDRDIHEQYF
TRBV15,TRBJ2-3,-,TRBD2,TGTGCCACCAGCAGGCTAGCGGGAGGTGATACGCAGTATTTT,CATSRLAGGDTQYF
TRBV28,TRBJ2-7,-,-,TGTGCCAGCAGTTTAGGGCCCGAAACGGACTACGAGCAGTACTTC,CASSLGPETDYEQYF
TRBV19,TRBJ1-2,few,-,TGTGCCAGTAGTATCGGCAGGGCGGATGGCTACACCTTC,CASSIGRADGYTF
TRBV12-5,TRBJ1-3,-,-,TGTGCTAGTGGTTTGGGACAGGGAAACACCATATATTTT,CASGLGQGNTIYF
TRBV5-4,TRBJ2-1,-,-,TGTGCCAGCAGCCCCAGCGGGTCCTCCTACAATGAGCAGTTCTTC,CASSPSGSSYNEQFF
TRBV6-1,TRBJ2-7,few,-,TGTGCCAGCCGGGTGGGGAGCTCCTACGAGCAGTACTTC,CASRVGSSYEQYF
TRBV7-2,TRBJ2-5,-,TRBD1,TGTGCCAGCAGCTTAGGGTGGGGGACCGGGACAGAAGAGACCCAGTACTTC,CASSLGWGTGTEETQYF
TRBV5-6,TRBJ1-5,-,-,TGTGCCAGCAGCTTGCTTTCGGGGGGCGGGCAGCCCCAGCATTTT,CASSLLSGGGQPQHF
TRBV7-2,TRBJ1-1,-,TRBD1,TGTGCCAGCAGCCCGTCCCACAGGGGCCTTGGCGCTGAAGCTTTCTTT,CASSPSHRGLGAEAFF
TRBV5-1,TRBJ2-7,-,TRBD2,TGCGCCAGCAGCCCTAGCGGGAGTTACGAGCAGTACTTC,CASSPSGSYEQYF
TRBV5-1,TRBJ1-2,-,TRBD1,TGCGCCAGCAGCCCCGGTACAGGGGAAGGCTACACCTTC,CASSPGTGEGYTF
TRBV7-2,TRBJ1-1,-,TRBD1,TGTGCCAGCAGCTTAGGACAGGGGGCTACCTACACTGAAGCTTTCTTT,CASSLGQGATYTEAFF
TRBV11-2,TRBJ1-6,-,-,TGTGCCAGCAGCTTAGGGCGGTATAATTCACCCCTCCACTTT,CASSLGRYNSPLHF
TRBV5-6,TRBJ1-5,-,TRBD1,TGTGCCAGCAGGAAACACCCGGGACAGGTCTACAATCAGCCCCAGCATTTT,CASRKHPGQVYNQPQHF
TRBV2,TRBJ1-2,few,-,TGTGCCAGCAGTGAAGACCTGGGGGGTGGCTACACCTTC,CASSEDLGGGYTF
TRBV9,TRBJ2-5,-,TRBD2,TGTGCCAGCAGCGACTCCGGGACTAGCAAAGTCGGGGACTGGGAGACCCAGTACTTC,CASSDSGTSKVGDWETQYF
TRBV6-8,TRBJ2-5,few,TRBD2,TGTGCCAGCACCCTGGGACTAGCGGGAGAGTCCCAAGAGACCCAGTACTTC,CASTLGLAGESQETQYF
TRBV15,TRBJ2-1,few,TRBD2,TGTGCCACCAGCAGAGGGGCTAGCGGTCCCTACAATGAGCAGTTCTTC,CATSRGASGPYNEQFF
TRBV6-6,TRBJ1-1,few,-,TGTGCCAGCACCCTAATAAACACTGAAGCTTTCTTT,CASTLINTEAFF
TRBV27,TRBJ2-7,-,TRBD1,TGTGCCAGCAGCGGGACAGGGGTATACGAGCAGTACTTC,CASSGTGVYEQYF
TRBV19,TRBJ2-3,few,TRBD1,TGTGCCAGTAGTTTGGGACAGGCAAATACGCAGTATTTT,CASSLGQANTQYF
TRBV4-1,TRBJ2-3,few,TRBD2,TGCGCCAGCAGCCTCGGGACTAGCAGGATGGCAGATACGCAGTATTTT,CASSLGTSRMADTQYF
TRBV6-1,TRBJ2-5,-,-,TGTGCCAGCAGTCGCAGCCAAGAGACCCAGTACTTC,CASSRSQETQYF
TRBV5-1,TRBJ2-6,few,TRBD1,TGCGCCAGCAGCTTGGGACAGGGTAGCTCTGGGGCCAACGTCCTGACTTTC,CASSLGQGSSGANVLTF
TRBV11-3,TRBJ2-2,-,TRBD1,TGTGCCAGCAGCGCCCGACAGGGGGGTTCAGCCGGGGAGCTGTTTTTT,CASSARQGGSAGELFF
TRBV27,TRBJ1-4,-,-,TGTGCCACCTCCGGGAGTGACCCCTTTCTTGCAACTAATGAAAAACTGTTTTTT,CATSGSDPFLATNEKLFF
TRBV9,TRBJ2-2,few,TRBD2,TGTGCCAGCAGCGTAGAGAAATTAGCGGGGGGTACGAACACCGGGGAGCTGTTTTTT,CASSVEKLAGGTNTGELFF
TRBV23-1,TRBJ1-1,few,-,TGCGCCAGCAGTCGGTCCAAGTCCAGCGGGCAGGGCACTGAAGCTTTCTTT,CASSRSKSSGQGTEAFF
TRBV28,TRBJ2-7,few,-,TGTGCCGACCTTTTTAGGAGCTCCTACGAGCAGTACTTC,CADLFRSSYEQYF
TRBV20-1,TRBJ2-1,-,TRBD1,TGCAGTGCGCGACAGGGGTCTGAGCAGTTCTTC,CSARQGSEQFF